The T cell receptor (beta chain) under discussion was sequenced for a study of blood T cell repertoires in COVID-19. Germline loops: CDR1 SEHNR, CDR2 FQNEAQ (reference sequence). Deletions cut 0 bases from V and 9 bases from J, with 15 bases between. The CDR3 covers 14 residues. Measured with immunoSEQ multiplex PCR; TCRdb has only the in-frame clones, and not every one. This sample yields 250,000 or so clones, of which roughly four fifths are seen a single time; 4% belongs to the top ten. The chain joins TRBV7-9 to TRBJ2-7, with D tentatively TRBD2 (6 bases). The receptor comes from a man between 45 and 60 years old with acute or convalescent COVID-19. Sequencing input: peripheral blood. CDR3 amino acids: CASSLAGGLRVQYF. The CDR3 DNA is TGTGCCAGCAGCTTAGCGGGAGGACTACGCGTGCAGTACTTC. Full variable domain (outside the CDR3, taken from reference TRBV7-9 and TRBJ2-7): DTGVSQNPRHKITKRGQNVTFRCDPISEHNRLYWYRQTLGQGPEFLTYFQNEAQLEKSRLLSDRFSAERPKGSFSTLEIQRTEQGDSAMYLCASSLAGGLRVQYFGPGTRLTVT.